This TCR beta chain emerged from a study of cytomegalovirus exposure and HLA in healthy donors. J lost 6 bases, V lost 1 base, and 6 bases had no gene match. CDR1 and CDR2 from the germline V gene are MGHRA and YSYEKL. CDR3 length: 16 residues. This PCR relied on a set of 60 Vbeta primers and 13 Jbeta primers. The method was immunoSEQ multiplex PCR; TCRdb's version includes in-frame clones alone and lacks a portion of them. The data show about 160,000 clones, approximately 83% seen once. This chain joins TRBV4-1 and TRBJ2-2; the match to TRBD1 covers 9 bases. The receptor's source is a boy aged 2 to 9 in good health and CMV-seronegative. The sequencing input was PBMCs. The CDR3 bases are TGCGCCAGCAGCCAAGTCTTGGACAGGGGCGCCGGGGAGCTGTTTTTT. This gives the protein CASSQVLDRGAGELFF.